The rows below give T cell receptor beta chains drawn from one sample of a study of blood T cell repertoires in COVID-19. Clones were read by immunoSEQ multiplex PCR, and TCRdb kept only the in-frame ones, dropping some. This table has fewer than 250,000 clones, roughly 84% appearing once. Sequenced sample: peripheral blood. Receptor source: a woman aged 45-59 years with acute or convalescent COVID-19. Each CDR3 is given with its conserved first and last residue. A D gene is named only where the DNA matches it firmly. Not every row has a clone size; where given, it reads once, few, many or a size class.

CDR3nt | CDR3aa | j_gene | abundance | v_gene | d_gene
TGTGCCAGCAGTCAGGACAGGTTGAACACTGAAGCTTTCTTT | CASSQDRLNTEAFF | TRBJ1-1 | NA | TRBV6-5 | TRBD1
TGTGCCAGTAGTGCGAGATCGGGACAGGGACTCTATCAGCCCCAGCATTTT | CASSARSGQGLYQPQHF | TRBJ1-5 | NA | TRBV19 | TRBD1
TGTGCCAGCAGCCCAGGGGAAGGTCAGCCCCAGCATTTT | CASSPGEGQPQHF | TRBJ1-5 | NA | TRBV2 | NA
TGTGCCAGCAGCTCGACCAGGGTGCTTCGCGGGGAGCTGTTTTTT | CASSSTRVLRGELFF | TRBJ2-2 | NA | TRBV11-2 | NA
TGTGCCAGCAGCGGGACAGGCCTTGGGGATCAGCCCCAGCATTTT | CASSGTGLGDQPQHF | TRBJ1-5 | few | TRBV2 | TRBD1
TGCGCCAGCCGGGCCACGACAGCGCCTAATGAAAAACTGTTTTTT | CASRATTAPNEKLFF | TRBJ1-4 | NA | TRBV5-1 | NA
TGTGCCAGCAGCTATCGACAGGGGACTCCCTCTGGGGCCAACGTCCTGACTTTC | CASSYRQGTPSGANVLTF | TRBJ2-6 | NA | TRBV4-2 | TRBD1
TGTGCCAGCAGGGGACAGGGAACCTATGGCTACACCTTC | CASRGQGTYGYTF | TRBJ1-2 | few | TRBV28 | TRBD1
TGTGCCAGCAGCCAAGCGCCAGCGGGAGGTAACCTGGGGACCCAGTACTTC | CASSQAPAGGNLGTQYF | TRBJ2-5 | NA | TRBV3-1/TRBV3-2 | TRBD2
TGCGCCAGCAGCCAAGATATTGCTAGCGGGGCGAGCTCCTACGAGCAGTACTTC | CASSQDIASGASSYEQYF | TRBJ2-7 | NA | TRBV4-3 | TRBD2
TGTGCCAGCAGCCAACGACAGGGGGCTGGGGACACTGAAGCTTTCTTT | CASSQRQGAGDTEAFF | TRBJ1-1 | few | TRBV3-1/TRBV3-2 | TRBD1
TGCGCCAGCAGCTTAACCGGGACAGGCCTCAATGAGCAGTTCTTC | CASSLTGTGLNEQFF | TRBJ2-1 | few | TRBV5-1 | TRBD1
TGTGCCAGCAGTTCAGCAGGGAAAACTAACACTGAAGCTTTCTTT | CASSSAGKTNTEAFF | TRBJ1-1 | NA | TRBV28 | NA
TGTGCCAGCAGTCCAGGGACTAGCGGGGATAGCTCCTACAATGAGCAGTTCTTC | CASSPGTSGDSSYNEQFF | TRBJ2-1 | NA | TRBV28 | TRBD2
TGTGCCAGCAGCCAGGAATCTTACGAGCAGTACTTC | CASSQESYEQYF | TRBJ2-7 | NA | TRBV6-6 | NA
TGTGCCACCAGCAGAGAGTTTGGCGGGAACTATGGCTACACCTTC | CATSREFGGNYGYTF | TRBJ1-2 | NA | TRBV15 | NA
TGTGCCTCACGGGGTTCCGGTGGCTACACCTTC | CASRGSGGYTF | TRBJ1-2 | NA | TRBV19 | NA
TGTGCCAGCAGTTTATCCCCCGGTCTCGGGAGTATGGGGGAGACCCAGTACTTC | CASSLSPGLGSMGETQYF | TRBJ2-5 | few | TRBV28 | NA
TGTGCCAGCAGCATAGCCGGGGTAAACAATGAGCAGTTCTTC | CASSIAGVNNEQFF | TRBJ2-1 | NA | TRBV5-5 | NA
TGCGCCAGCAGGGAGGGGACTGCCGGGACGCAGTATTTT | CASREGTAGTQYF | TRBJ2-3 | NA | TRBV10-1 | NA
TGTGCCAGTAGTATAGACCGGGACAACGGTTTGGAGCAGTTCTTC | CASSIDRDNGLEQFF | TRBJ2-1 | NA | TRBV19 | NA
TGTGCCATCTCCCCCGGGACAGGGATTTCCGAGCAGTACTTC | CAISPGTGISEQYF | TRBJ2-7 | NA | TRBV24-1 | TRBD1
TGTGCCAGTAGTCGCGGGCTCGACCGATACGAGCAGTACTTC | CASSRGLDRYEQYF | TRBJ2-7 | NA | TRBV19 | NA
TGCGCCAGCAGCTCGGCGTTAGGGGGGGCAGATACGCAGTATTTT | CASSSALGGADTQYF | TRBJ2-3 | NA | TRBV5-1 | NA
TGCGCCAGCAGTAGACAGGGCGTGAACACTGAAGCTTTCTTT | CASSRQGVNTEAFF | TRBJ1-1 | NA | TRBV5-1 | TRBD1
TGTGCCAGCAGTCCCCCAGCGGTAGATACGCAGTATTTT | CASSPPAVDTQYF | TRBJ2-3 | NA | TRBV27 | NA
TGTGCCAGCAGCTTAACTAGCCGACCCTACGAGCAGTACTTC | CASSLTSRPYEQYF | TRBJ2-7 | once | TRBV11-3 | NA
TGTGCCAGCAGTACCTCGACAGGGCCCAATCAGCCCCAGCATTTT | CASSTSTGPNQPQHF | TRBJ1-5 | NA | TRBV25-1 | TRBD1
TGTGCCAGCAGATCCGGGACAGGGGTTTATGGCTACACCTTC | CASRSGTGVYGYTF | TRBJ1-2 | NA | TRBV5-6 | TRBD1
TGTGCCAGCTCACCACCGGAGAACTATGGCTACACCTTC | CASSPPENYGYTF | TRBJ1-2 | NA | TRBV18 | NA
TGTGCCAGCAGCTCCGTTCGCCGCGGGACTGAAGCTTTCTTT | CASSSVRRGTEAFF | TRBJ1-1 | NA | TRBV6-6 | NA
TGTGCTAGTGGTTTGGCCACCGGGACTTCCACCCCCACTGAAGCTTTCTTT | CASGLATGTSTPTEAFF | TRBJ1-1 | NA | TRBV12-5 | NA
TGTGCCAGCAGCCCCGGACAGGGGGCGCCGAACACTGAAGCTTTCTTT | CASSPGQGAPNTEAFF | TRBJ1-1 | NA | TRBV7-9 | TRBD1
TGTGCCAGCAGCTTCGGACAGAGGACCCAAGAGACCCAGTACTTC | CASSFGQRTQETQYF | TRBJ2-5 | NA | TRBV7-9 | NA
TGTGCCAGCAGTTATATTCGAGGTCCCACCGGGGAGCTGTTTTTT | CASSYIRGPTGELFF | TRBJ2-2 | NA | TRBV6-2/TRBV6-3 | NA
TGTGCCAGCAGCCTGGGAGGGGTAACTGAAGCTTTCTTT | CASSLGGVTEAFF | TRBJ1-1 | once | TRBV11-3 | NA
TGTGCCAGCAGCTTGGATTTTGCGGGAGGTTACAATGAGCAGTTCTTC | CASSLDFAGGYNEQFF | TRBJ2-1 | NA | TRBV5-5 | TRBD2
TGTGCCAGCAGCCTGGGCCCAGACGGGGGCTACACCTTC | CASSLGPDGGYTF | TRBJ1-2 | NA | TRBV5-4 | NA
TGTGCCAGCAGCCAAACCGGTTGGTTAGCGGGAGGGGGCAACAATGAGCAGTTCTTC | CASSQTGWLAGGGNNEQFF | TRBJ2-1 | NA | TRBV11-2 | TRBD2
TGTGCCAGCAGCCATCAGGGGTTGAAAAATCAGCCCCAGCATTTT | CASSHQGLKNQPQHF | TRBJ1-5 | NA | TRBV5-5 | NA
TGTGCCAGCAGTTTCCGACAGTACACTGAAGCTTTCTTT | CASSFRQYTEAFF | TRBJ1-1 | NA | TRBV12-3/TRBV12-4 | NA
TGTGCCAGCAGTTACTCGCCCCGAGCAGCCCAGGGGGAGCAGTTCTTC | CASSYSPRAAQGEQFF | TRBJ2-1 | NA | TRBV6-5 | NA
TGTGCCAGCAGCCCAGATCAAACACAATACTCCTACGAGCAGTACTTC | CASSPDQTQYSYEQYF | TRBJ2-7 | NA | TRBV11-2 | NA
TGCGCCAGCAGCCTGGGACAGGGCTTCGACGAGCAGTACTTC | CASSLGQGFDEQYF | TRBJ2-7 | NA | TRBV5-1 | TRBD1
TGTGCCAGCAGCACCACGAGGAACACTGAAGCTTTCTTT | CASSTTRNTEAFF | TRBJ1-1 | few | TRBV12-3/TRBV12-4 | NA
TGTGCCAGCAGCGTAGAAGGAGGGCTGAATTCACCCCTCCACTTT | CASSVEGGLNSPLHF | TRBJ1-6 | few | TRBV9 | NA
TGTGCCAGCAGCCAAGAGGCAGGGGGGAACACTGAAGCTTTCTTT | CASSQEAGGNTEAFF | TRBJ1-1 | once | TRBV4-2 | TRBD1